The rows below give T cell receptor beta chains drawn from one sample of a study of blood T cell repertoires in COVID-19. This table comes from immunoSEQ multiplex PCR, and its TCRdb copy is limited to in-frame clones, with some not included. This sample carries about 190,000 clones, under 80% of them seen once, and the ten largest clones take roughly 14%. The sequencing sample was made of peripheral blood. Source of these receptors: a man aged 45 to 65 who had recovered from COVID-19. The CDR3 runs from the conserved cysteine through the conserved F or W.

V	J	CDR3
TRBV7-2	TRBJ2-5	CASSRGQGSWETQYF
TRBV9	TRBJ2-1	CASSVASGVGNNEQFF
TRBV11-2	TRBJ2-5	CASSFPPEKETQYF
TRBV28	TRBJ1-6	CASSLQGRDSPLHF
TRBV2	TRBJ1-1	CASLPELNTEAFF
TRBV19	TRBJ1-4	CASSVQGTTNEKLFF
TRBV19	TRBJ1-5	CATHPLYLNQPQHF
TRBV5-1	TRBJ1-5	CASSLSALGGNQPQHF
TRBV10-3	TRBJ1-1	CAISGAERNTEAFF
TRBV4-1	TRBJ2-7	CASSQSPRGRGGEQYF
TRBV15	TRBJ2-7	CATSSSGGTSYEQYF
TRBV19	TRBJ2-7	CASSVASGVSYEQYF
TRBV23-1	TRBJ2-7	CASSQRGRGSPYF
TRBV10-2	TRBJ2-2	CASSETGGGTGELFF
TRBV3-1/TRBV3-2	TRBJ2-5	CASSQDPQQETQYF
TRBV7-2	TRBJ2-2	CASSLDGGRNTGELFF
TRBV20-1	TRBJ1-2	CSASVRDRGYGYTF
TRBV9	TRBJ1-1	CASSVSVSTEAFF
TRBV6-5	TRBJ2-4	CASSSPGQENIQYF
TRBV7-6	TRBJ2-3	CASSSGLAGSDTQYF
TRBV12-3/TRBV12-4	TRBJ1-5	CASMRDNQPQHF
TRBV11-3	TRBJ2-3	CASSRQGMTTDTQYF
TRBV27	TRBJ2-1	CASRQGLAGDEQFF
TRBV18	TRBJ2-1	CASSREAGAIVNEQFF